This T cell receptor beta chain was found in a study of OX40 agonist ivuxolimab in advanced cancers. Study-level background: The drug used for patients, ivuxolimab, was an agonistic anti-OX40 (CD134) antibody. Of the participants, around 43% had some prior anti-PD-1, anti-PD-L1 or anti-CTLA-4 therapy, which was allowed. Study results and limitations: Clonal expansion was seen in CD4+ and CD8+ blood T cells by week 6 at 0.1 to 3.0 mg/kg.

This clone came up once. What it binds is unknown. V gave up 5 bases and J gave up 3 bases, with 3 bases separating them. The CDR3 is 11 amino acids. Germline loops: CDR1 SGHVS, CDR2 FNYEAQ. Using immunoSEQ multiplex PCR, the repertoire was profiled, and TCRdb retains in-frame clones only, with some absent. The data show approximately 70,000 clones, with roughly 86% seen just once and 6.9% held by the top ten. The TCR comes from an adult with an advanced solid tumor such as melanoma, head and neck, liver or kidney cancer. Sequences were derived from CD4+ or CD8+ T cells sorted from blood, sampled in a trial of the OX40 agonist ivuxolimab. The V call is TRBV7-6, the J call TRBJ2-3; D unresolved. CDR3 amino acids: CASSATDTQYF. The CDR3 nucleotides are TGTGCCAGCAGCGCAACAGATACGCAGTATTTT.